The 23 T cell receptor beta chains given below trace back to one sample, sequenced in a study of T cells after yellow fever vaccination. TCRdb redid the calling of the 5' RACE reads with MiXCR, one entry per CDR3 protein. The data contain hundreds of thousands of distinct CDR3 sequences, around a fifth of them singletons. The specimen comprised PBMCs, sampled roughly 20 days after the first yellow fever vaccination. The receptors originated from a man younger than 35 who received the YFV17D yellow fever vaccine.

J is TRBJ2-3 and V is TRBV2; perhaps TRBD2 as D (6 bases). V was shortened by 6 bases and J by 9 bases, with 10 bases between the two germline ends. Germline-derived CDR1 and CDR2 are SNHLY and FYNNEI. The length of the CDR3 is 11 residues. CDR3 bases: TGTGCCAGCAGGAACCGGGGGACGCAGTATTTT. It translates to CASRNRGTQYF.

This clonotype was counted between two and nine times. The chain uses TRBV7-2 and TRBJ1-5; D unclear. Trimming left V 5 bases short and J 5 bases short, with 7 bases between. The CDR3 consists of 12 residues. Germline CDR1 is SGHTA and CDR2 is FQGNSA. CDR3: CASSLIDQPQHF. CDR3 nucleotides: TGTGCCAGCAGCCTTATAGATCAGCCCCAGCATTTT.

The CDR3 nucleotides read TGTGCCAGCAGCTTACTAGCGGGGGCGAACCAAGAGACCCAGTACTTC. It is translated as CASSLLAGANQETQYF. The rearrangement joins TRBV7-9 to TRBJ2-5, with 10 bases aligning to TRBD2. J lost 0 bases, V lost 2 bases, and 3 bases had no gene match. The CDR3 has 16 amino acids. The germline gives CDR1 SEHNR, CDR2 FQNEAQ (reference sequence).

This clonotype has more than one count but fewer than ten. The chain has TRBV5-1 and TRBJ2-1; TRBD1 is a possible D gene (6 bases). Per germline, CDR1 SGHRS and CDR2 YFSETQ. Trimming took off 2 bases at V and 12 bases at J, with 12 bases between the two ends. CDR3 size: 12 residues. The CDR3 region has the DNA TGCGCCAGCAGCTTTACAGGGTATCGGCAGTTCTTC. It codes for CASSFTGYRQFF.

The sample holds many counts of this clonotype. The CDR3 reads CASTSSTSTNEQFF. DNA of the CDR3: TGTGCCAGCACCTCGTCGACTAGCACCAATGAGCAGTTCTTC. The chain joins TRBV12-3 or TRBV12-4 to TRBJ2-1; 7 nucleotides match TRBD2. The length of the CDR3 is 14 residues. V lost 7 bases and J lost 6; bases outside the gene matches: 9.

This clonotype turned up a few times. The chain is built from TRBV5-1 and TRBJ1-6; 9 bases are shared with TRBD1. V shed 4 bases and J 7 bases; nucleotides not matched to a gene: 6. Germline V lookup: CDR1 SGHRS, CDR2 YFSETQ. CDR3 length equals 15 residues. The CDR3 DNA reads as TGCGCCAGCAGCCCCGGGGGGACAGGGAATTCACCCCTCCACTTT. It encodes CASSPGGTGNSPLHF.

CDR3 amino acids: CASSQEGAGRLGETQYF. For the CDR3, the DNA is TGTGCCAGCAGCCAAGAGGGGGCGGGGCGGCTGGGAGAGACCCAGTACTTC. The rearrangement uses TRBV4-2 and TRBJ2-5; D tentatively reads TRBD1 or TRBD2 (6 bases each). The CDR3 is made up of 17 amino acids. Trimming left V 0 bases short and J 4 bases short, with 18 bases between. Germline CDR1 LGHNA, CDR2 YNFKEQ.

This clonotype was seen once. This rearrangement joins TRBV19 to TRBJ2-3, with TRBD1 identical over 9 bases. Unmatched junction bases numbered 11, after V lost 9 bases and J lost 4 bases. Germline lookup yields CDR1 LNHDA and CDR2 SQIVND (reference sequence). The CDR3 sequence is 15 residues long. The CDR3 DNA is TGTGCCAGCCACCCCCGGGGACAGGGTCCAGATACGCAGTATTTT. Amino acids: CASHPRGQGPDTQYF. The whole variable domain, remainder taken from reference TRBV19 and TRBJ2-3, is DGGITQSPKYLFRKEGQNVTLSCEQNLNHDAMYWYRQDPGQGLRLIYYSQIVNDFQKGDIAEGYSVSREKKESFPLTVTSAQKNPTAFYLCASHPRGQGPDTQYFGPGTRLTVL.

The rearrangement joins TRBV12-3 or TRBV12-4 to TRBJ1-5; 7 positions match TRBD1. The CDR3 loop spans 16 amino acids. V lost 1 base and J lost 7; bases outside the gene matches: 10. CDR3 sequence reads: CASSLEGRRGQQPQHF. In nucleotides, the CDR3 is TGTGCCAGCAGTTTAGAGGGGAGGAGGGGGCAACAGCCCCAGCATTTT.

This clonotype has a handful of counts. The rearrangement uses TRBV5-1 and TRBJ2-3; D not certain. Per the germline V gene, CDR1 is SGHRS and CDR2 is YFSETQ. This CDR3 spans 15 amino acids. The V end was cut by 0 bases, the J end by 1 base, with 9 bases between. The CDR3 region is CASSLDFLGTDTQYF. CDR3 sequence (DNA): TGCGCCAGCAGCTTGGACTTCCTAGGCACAGATACGCAGTATTTT.

CDR3: CSPQGAGAETQYF. The CDR3, as DNA: TGCAGTCCCCAAGGGGCGGGGGCGGAGACCCAGTACTTC. This chain uses TRBV20-1 with TRBJ2-5, with D possibly TRBD2 on 7 matching bases. Germline values: CDR1 DFQATT, CDR2 SNEGSKA (reference sequence). This CDR3 has 13 residues. V dropped 8 bases and J dropped 5 bases, with 18 bases sitting between them.

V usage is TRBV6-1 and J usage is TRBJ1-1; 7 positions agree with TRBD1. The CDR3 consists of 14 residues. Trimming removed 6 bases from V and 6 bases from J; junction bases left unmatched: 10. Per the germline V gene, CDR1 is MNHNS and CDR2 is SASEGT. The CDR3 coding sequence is TGTGCCAGCAGCTCCAGACAGGGTTCGTCTGAAGCTTTCTTT. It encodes CASSSRQGSSEAFF.

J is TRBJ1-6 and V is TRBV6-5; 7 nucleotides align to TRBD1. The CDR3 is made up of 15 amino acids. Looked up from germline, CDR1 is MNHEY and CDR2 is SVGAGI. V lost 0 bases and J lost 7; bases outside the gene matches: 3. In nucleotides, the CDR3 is TGTGCCAGCAGTTACTCCACACAGGGGAATTCACCCCTCCACTTT. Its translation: CASSYSTQGNSPLHF.

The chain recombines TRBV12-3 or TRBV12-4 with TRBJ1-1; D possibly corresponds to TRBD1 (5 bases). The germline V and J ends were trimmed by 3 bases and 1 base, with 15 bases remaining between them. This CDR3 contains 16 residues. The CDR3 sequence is CASSLYFLTENTEAFF. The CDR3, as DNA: TGTGCCAGCAGTTTGTATTTTCTGACAGAGAACACTGAAGCTTTCTTT.

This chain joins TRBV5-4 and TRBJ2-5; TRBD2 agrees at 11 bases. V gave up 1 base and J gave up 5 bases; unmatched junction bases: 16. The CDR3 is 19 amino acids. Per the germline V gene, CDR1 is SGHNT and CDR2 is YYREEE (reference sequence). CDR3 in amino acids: CASSLSVAGGKEGRETQYF. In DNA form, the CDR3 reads TGTGCCAGCAGCTTGTCGGTAGCGGGGGGGAAAGAAGGTCGGGAGACCCAGTACTTC.

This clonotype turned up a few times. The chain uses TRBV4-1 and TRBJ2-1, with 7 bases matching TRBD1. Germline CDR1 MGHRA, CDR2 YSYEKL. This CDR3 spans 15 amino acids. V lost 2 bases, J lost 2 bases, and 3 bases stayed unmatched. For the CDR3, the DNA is TGCGCCAGCAGCCAAATCCAGGGGGCCTACAATGAGCAGTTCTTC. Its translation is CASSQIQGAYNEQFF.

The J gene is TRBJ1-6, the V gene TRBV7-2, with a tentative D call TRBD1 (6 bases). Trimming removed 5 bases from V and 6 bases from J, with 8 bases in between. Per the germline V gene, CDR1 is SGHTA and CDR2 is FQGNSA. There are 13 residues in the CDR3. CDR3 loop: CASSRQVNSPLHF. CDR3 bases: TGTGCCAGCAGCAGACAGGTTAATTCACCCCTCCACTTT.

This CDR3 is CASRGLSKNRDSGANVLTF. CDR3 nucleotide sequence: TGTGCCAGCAGGGGTCTTAGTAAGAACAGGGACTCTGGGGCCAACGTCCTGACTTTC. The V and J genes are TRBV6-1 and TRBJ2-6, with D possibly being TRBD1 (6 bases). Deletions cut 6 bases from V and 0 bases from J, with 21 bases between. CDR1 and CDR2 from the germline V gene are MNHNS and SASEGT. The CDR3 spans 19 residues.

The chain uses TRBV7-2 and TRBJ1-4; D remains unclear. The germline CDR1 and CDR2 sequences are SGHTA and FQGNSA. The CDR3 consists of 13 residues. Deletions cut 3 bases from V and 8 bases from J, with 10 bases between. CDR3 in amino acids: CASSFITREKLFF. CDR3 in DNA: TGTGCCAGCAGCTTTATCACTCGGGAAAAACTGTTTTTT.

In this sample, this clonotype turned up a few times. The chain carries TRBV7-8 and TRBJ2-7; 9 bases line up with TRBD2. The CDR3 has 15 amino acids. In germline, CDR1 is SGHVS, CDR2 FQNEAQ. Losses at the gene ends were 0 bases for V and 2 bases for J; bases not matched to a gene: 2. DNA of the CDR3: TGTGCCAGCAGCTTAGCGGGCGGGGGGGCCTACGAGCAGTACTTC. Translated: CASSLAGGGAYEQYF. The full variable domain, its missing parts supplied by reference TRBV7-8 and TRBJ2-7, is GAGVSQSPRYKVAKRGQDVALRCDPISGHVSLFWYQQALGQGPEFLTYFQNEAQLDKSGLPSDRFFAERPEGSVSTLKIQRTQQEDSAVYLCASSLAGGGAYEQYFGPGTRLTVT.

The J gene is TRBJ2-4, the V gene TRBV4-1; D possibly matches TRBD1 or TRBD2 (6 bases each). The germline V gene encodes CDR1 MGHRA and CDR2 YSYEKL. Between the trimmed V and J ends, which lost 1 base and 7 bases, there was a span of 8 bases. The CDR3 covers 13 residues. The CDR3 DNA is TGCGCCAGCAGCCAAGTAGGGGGGAACATTCAGTACTTC. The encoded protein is CASSQVGGNIQYF.

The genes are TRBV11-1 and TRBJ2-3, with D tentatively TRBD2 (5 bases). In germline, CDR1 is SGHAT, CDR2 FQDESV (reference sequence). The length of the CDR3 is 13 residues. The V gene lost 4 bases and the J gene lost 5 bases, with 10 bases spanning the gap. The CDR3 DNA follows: TGTGCCAGCAGCTCCCCCGGGGTAGATACGCAGTATTTT. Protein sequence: CASSSPGVDTQYF.

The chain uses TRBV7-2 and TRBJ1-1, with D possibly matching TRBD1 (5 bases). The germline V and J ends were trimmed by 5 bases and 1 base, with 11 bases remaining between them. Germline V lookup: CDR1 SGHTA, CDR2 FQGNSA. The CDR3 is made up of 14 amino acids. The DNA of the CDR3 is TGTGCCAGCAGCCCCAACCAGGGGAACACTGAAGCTTTCTTT. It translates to CASSPNQGNTEAFF.